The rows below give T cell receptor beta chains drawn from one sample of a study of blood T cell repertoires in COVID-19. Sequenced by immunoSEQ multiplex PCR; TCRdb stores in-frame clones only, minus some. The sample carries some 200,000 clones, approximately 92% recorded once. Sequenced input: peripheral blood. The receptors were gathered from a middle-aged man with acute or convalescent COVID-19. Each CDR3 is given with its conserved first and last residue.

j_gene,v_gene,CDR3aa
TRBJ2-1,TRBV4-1,CASSQTTSGGTTYNEQFF
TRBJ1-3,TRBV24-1,CATSDGRTGYGNTIYF
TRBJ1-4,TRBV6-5,CASSLDRAEKLFF
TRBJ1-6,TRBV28,CASSPIVGKPPSYNSPLHF
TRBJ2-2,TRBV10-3,CAIRAGLSNTGELFF
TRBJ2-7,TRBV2,CASSEVRSFYEQYF
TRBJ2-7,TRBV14,CASSPTSGTPYEQYF
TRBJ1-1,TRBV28,CASRTRGLGNTEAFF
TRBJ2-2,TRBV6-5,CASSYSGGWLTGELFF
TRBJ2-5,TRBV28,CASSLASSGRPGETQYF
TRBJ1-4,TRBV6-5,CASRGQAGGSEKLFF
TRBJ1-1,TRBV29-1,CSAETGGTEAFF
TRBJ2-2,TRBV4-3,CASSPPVDAGELFF
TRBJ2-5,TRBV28,CASSGSGAVQETQYF
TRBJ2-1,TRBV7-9,CASSYDRNNEQFF
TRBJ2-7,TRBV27,CASRTQGYEQYF
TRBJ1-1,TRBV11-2,CASSFLGGGTEAFF
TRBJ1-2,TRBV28,CASSYREGYTF
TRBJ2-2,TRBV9,CASSVGTGRIGELFF
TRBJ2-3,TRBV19,CASSGNQGPTLGSYF
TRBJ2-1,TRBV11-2,CASSLTAGDNEQFF
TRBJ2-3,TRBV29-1,CSVIPSGEGADTQYF